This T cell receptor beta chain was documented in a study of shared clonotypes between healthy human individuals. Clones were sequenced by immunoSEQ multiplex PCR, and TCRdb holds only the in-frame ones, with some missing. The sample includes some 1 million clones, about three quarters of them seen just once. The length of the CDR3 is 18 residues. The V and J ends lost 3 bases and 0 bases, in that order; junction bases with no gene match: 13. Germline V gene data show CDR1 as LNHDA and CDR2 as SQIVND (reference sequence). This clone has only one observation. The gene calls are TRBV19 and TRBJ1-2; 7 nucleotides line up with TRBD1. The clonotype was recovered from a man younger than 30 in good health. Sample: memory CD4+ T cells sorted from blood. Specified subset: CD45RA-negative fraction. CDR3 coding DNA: TGTGCCAGTAGTATCCTTCCGGGACAGCCCATCACTAACTATGGCTACACCTTC. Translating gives CASSILPGQPITNYGYTF.